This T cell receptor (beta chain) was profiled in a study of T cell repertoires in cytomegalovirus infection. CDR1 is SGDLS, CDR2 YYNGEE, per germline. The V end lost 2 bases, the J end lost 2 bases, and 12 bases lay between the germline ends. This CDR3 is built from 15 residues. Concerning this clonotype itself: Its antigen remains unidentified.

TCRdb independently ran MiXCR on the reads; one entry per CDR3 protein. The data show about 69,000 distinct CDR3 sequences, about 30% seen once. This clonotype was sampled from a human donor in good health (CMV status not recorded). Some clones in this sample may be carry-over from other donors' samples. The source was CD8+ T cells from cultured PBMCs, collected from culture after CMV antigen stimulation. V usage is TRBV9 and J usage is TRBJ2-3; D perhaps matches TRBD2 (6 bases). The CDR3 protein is CASSVLTGVTDTQYF. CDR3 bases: TGTGCCAGCAGCGTTCTTACGGGAGTCACAGATACGCAGTATTTT.